The clone carrying this T cell receptor beta chain was recorded a few times. Its cognate antigen is unknown. TCRdb analysed the RT-PCR reads with MiXCR anew, one entry per CDR3 protein. The sample carries under 550,000 distinct CDR3 sequences, less than 10% recorded once. This specimen comes from a study of response to subunit inactivated influenza vaccine. The study's findings and limits: Each seasonal flu vaccination may recruit only limited new T cells, authors suggested.

This CDR3 is 16 amino acids long. The sequence derives from a man between 50 and 75 years old who received an inactivated influenza vaccine. The sequencing here drew on PBMCs from blood, taken roughly 24 months after vaccination. This sequence joins TRBV21-1 and TRBJ1-1; whether TRBD1, the table's D call, matches the DNA was not checked. TRBV21-1 is tagged as a pseudogene. In DNA, the CDR3 is TGTGCCAGCAGCAAAGGAAAGGGGGGGCGTAACACTGAAGCTTTCTTT. The encoded protein is CASSKGKGGRNTEAFF.